This T cell receptor (beta chain) was sequenced in a study of OX40 agonist ivuxolimab in advanced cancers. Measured with immunoSEQ multiplex PCR; TCRdb has only the in-frame clones, and not every one. The table records tens of thousands of clones, about 80% of them present only once. The germline CDR1 and CDR2 sequences are SGHRS and YFSETQ. The CDR3 has 15 residues. Between the trimmed V and J ends, which lost 2 bases and 0 bases, there was a span of 12 bases. The sequenced sample was CD4+ or CD8+ T cells sorted from blood, obtained in a trial of the OX40 agonist ivuxolimab. The gene calls are TRBV5-1 and TRBJ2-7, with a weak D call TRBD1 (5 bases). This TCR came from an adult with an advanced solid tumor such as melanoma, head and neck, liver or kidney cancer. The CDR3 loop reads CASSFMDMVSYEQYF. The CDR3, as DNA: TGCGCCAGCAGCTTCATGGACATGGTCTCCTACGAGCAGTACTTC.